Reported below is one TCR beta chain. Up to 2 ug genomic DNA was used for TCRB CDR3 amplification. Produced via immunoSEQ multiplex PCR; TCRdb's table is partial and in-frame only. The repertoire consists of roughly 100,000 clones, with almost 90% occurring once and the leading ten covering around 2.6%. The sample is drawn from a study of glioma-infiltrating T cells after dendritic cell vaccination. Study-wide context: Autologous tumor lysate was loaded overnight onto monocyte-derived dendritic cells grown approximately 7 days with IL-4 and GM-CSF.

Specified time point: after dendritic cell vaccination, including at tumor progression/relapse. None of the glioblastoma patients had an isocitrate dehydrogenase mutation. The source was blood, collected after dendritic cell vaccination. This sequence was found in a human donor with glioblastoma.

CDR3 coding DNA: TGTGCCAGCAGAGGGACAGGGGGCAATGAGCAGTTCTTC. It yields the protein CASRGTGGNEQFF. The J gene is TRBJ2-1, the V gene TRBV2; 11 nucleotides align to TRBD1. CDR1 SNHLY and CDR2 FYNNEI come from the germline V gene. The CDR3 has 13 residues. V shed 6 bases, J shed 6 bases, and the junction held 1 base outside the gene matches.